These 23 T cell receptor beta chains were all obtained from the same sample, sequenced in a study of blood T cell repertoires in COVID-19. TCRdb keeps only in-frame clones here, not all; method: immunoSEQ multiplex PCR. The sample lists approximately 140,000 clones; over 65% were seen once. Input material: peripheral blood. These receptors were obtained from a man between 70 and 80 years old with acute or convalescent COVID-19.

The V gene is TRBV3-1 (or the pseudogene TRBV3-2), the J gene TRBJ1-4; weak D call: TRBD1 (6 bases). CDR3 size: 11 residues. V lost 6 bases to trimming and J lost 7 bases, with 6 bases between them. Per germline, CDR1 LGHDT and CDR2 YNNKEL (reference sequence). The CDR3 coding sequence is TGTGCCAGCAGAGGGGGTGAAAAACTGTTTTTT. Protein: CASRGGEKLFF.

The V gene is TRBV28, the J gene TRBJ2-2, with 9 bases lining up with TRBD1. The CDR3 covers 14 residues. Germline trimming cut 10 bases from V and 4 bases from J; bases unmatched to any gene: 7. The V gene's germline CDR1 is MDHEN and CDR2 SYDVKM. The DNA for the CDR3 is TGTGCCACGACCGGGACAGGGCCCACCGGGGAGCTGTTTTTT. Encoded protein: CATTGTGPTGELFF.

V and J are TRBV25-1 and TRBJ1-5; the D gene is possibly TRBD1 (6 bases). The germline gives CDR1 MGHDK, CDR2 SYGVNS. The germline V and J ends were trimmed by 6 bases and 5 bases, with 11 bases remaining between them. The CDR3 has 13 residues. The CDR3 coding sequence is TGTGCCAGCAGACAGGGTCAGGATCAGCCCCAGCATTTT. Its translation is CASRQGQDQPQHF. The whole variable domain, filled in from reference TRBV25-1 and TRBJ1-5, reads EADIYQTPRYLVIGTGKKITLECSQTMGHDKMYWYQQDPGMELHLIHYSYGVNSTEKGDLSSESTVSRIRTEHFPLTLESARPSHTSQYLCASRQGQDQPQHFGDGTRLSIL.

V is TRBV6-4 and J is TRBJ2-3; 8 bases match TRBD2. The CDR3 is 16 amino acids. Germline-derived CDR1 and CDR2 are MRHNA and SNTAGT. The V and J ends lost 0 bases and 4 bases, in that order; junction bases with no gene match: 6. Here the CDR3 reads CASSDSSGGPADTQYF. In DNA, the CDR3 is TGTGCCAGCAGTGACTCGAGCGGGGGCCCCGCAGATACGCAGTATTTT.

The CDR3 region is CASRDRGETQYF. As DNA, the CDR3 is TGTGCCAGTAGGGACCGGGGAGAGACCCAGTACTTC. The chain has TRBV19 and TRBJ2-5, with D possibly TRBD2 on 5 matching bases. Germline V gene data show CDR1 as LNHDA and CDR2 as SQIVND (reference sequence). Trimming removed 6 bases from V and 4 bases from J, with 9 bases in between. The CDR3 totals 12 residues.

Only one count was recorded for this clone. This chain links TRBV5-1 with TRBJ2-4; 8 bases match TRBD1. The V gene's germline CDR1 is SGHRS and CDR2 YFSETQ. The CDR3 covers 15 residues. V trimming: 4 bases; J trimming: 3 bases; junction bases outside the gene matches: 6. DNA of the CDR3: TGCGCCAGCAGCCAGACAGGGGTGGACAAAAACATTCAGTACTTC. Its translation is CASSQTGVDKNIQYF.

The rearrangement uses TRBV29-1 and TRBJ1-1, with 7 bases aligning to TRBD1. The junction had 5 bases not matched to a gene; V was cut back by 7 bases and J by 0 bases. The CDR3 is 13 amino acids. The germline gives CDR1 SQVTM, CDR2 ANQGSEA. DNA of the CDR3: TGCAGCGCCGAGGGACAGCTGAACACTGAAGCTTTCTTT. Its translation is CSAEGQLNTEAFF.

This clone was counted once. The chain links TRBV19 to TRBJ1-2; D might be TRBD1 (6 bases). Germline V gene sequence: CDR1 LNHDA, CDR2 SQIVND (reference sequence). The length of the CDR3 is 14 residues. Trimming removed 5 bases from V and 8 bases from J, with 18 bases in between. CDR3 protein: CASSYLGHPGGYTF. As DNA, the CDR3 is TGTGCCAGTAGTTACTTGGGACATCCGGGAGGCTACACCTTC.

The chain's CDR3 is CASSRSGPSYEQYF. CDR3 nucleotides: TGTGCCAGCAGTAGGTCAGGGCCGTCCTACGAGCAGTACTTC. This chain connects TRBV6-5 to TRBJ2-7, with D perhaps TRBD1 (5 bases). CDR3 length equals 14 residues. Germline V CDR1 and CDR2: MNHEY, SVGAGI. Trimming shortened V by 5 bases and J by 1 base, and 12 bases separated the two germline ends.

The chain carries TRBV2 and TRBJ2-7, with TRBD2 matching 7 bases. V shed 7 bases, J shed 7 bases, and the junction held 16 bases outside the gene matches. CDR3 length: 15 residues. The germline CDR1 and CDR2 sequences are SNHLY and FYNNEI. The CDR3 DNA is TGTGCCAGCACCCGACTAGCCTTCGGCCGGGGGGAGCAGTACTTC. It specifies CASTRLAFGRGEQYF.

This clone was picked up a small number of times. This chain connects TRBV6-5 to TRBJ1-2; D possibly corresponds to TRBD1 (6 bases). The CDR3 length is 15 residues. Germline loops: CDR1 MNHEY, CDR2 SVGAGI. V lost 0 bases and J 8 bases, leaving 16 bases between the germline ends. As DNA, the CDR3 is TGTGCCAGCAGTTACTCGGGGCAGGGGATAGGGGGCTACACCTTC. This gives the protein CASSYSGQGIGGYTF.

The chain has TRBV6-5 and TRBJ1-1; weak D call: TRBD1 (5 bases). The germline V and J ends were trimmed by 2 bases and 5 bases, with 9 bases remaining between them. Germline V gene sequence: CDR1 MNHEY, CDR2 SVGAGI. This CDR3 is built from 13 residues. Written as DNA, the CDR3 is TGTGCCAGCAGTTACGCAGGGTTGACTGAAGCTTTCTTT. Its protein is CASSYAGLTEAFF.

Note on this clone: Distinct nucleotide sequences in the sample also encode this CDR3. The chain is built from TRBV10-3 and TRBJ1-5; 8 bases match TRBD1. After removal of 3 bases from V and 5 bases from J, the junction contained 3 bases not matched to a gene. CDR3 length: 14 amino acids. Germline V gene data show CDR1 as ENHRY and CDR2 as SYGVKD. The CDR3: CAISEGQGYQPQHF. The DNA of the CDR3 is TGTGCCATCAGTGAAGGACAGGGCTATCAGCCCCAGCATTTT.

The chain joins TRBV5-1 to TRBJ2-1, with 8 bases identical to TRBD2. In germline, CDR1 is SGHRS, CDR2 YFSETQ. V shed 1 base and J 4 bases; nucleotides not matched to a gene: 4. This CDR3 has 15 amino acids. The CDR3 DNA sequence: TGCGCCAGCAGCTTGAGTCTAGCGGGTTACAATGAGCAGTTCTTC. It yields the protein CASSLSLAGYNEQFF.

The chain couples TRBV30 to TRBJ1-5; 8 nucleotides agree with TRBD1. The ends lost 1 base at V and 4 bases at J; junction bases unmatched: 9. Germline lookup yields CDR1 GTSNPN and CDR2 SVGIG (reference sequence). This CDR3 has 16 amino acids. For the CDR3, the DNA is TGTGCCTGGAGTGACCAAGGGACAGGCCCGAATCAGCCCCAGCATTTT. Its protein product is CAWSDQGTGPNQPQHF.

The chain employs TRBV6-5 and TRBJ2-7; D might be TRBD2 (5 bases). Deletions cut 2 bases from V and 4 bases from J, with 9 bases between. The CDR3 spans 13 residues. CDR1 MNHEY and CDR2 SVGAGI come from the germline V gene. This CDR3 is CASSYGRGYEQYF. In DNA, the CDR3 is TGTGCCAGCAGTTACGGCCGGGGATACGAGCAGTACTTC.

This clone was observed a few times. CDR3 DNA sequence: TGTGCCAGCAGCGTAGGGAGCGGGGGGCCCTCCTACGAGCAGTACTTC. Translated: CASSVGSGGPSYEQYF. This chain links TRBV9 with TRBJ2-7; TRBD2 matches 9 bases. This CDR3 has 16 residues. The J segment lost 0 bases and the V segment lost 0 bases, leaving 4 bases of the junction unmatched. The V gene's germline CDR1 is SGDLS and CDR2 YYNGEE. The variable domain in full, completed from reference TRBV9 and TRBJ2-7, reads DSGVTQTPKHLITATGQRVTLRCSPRSGDLSVYWYQQSLDQGLQFLIQYYNGEERAKGNILERFSAQQFPDLHSELNLSSLELGDSALYFCASSVGSGGPSYEQYFGPGTRLTVT.

The CDR3 region is CASSQDRRGKRTDTQYF. CDR3 in DNA: TGTGCCAGCAGCCAAGATCGGAGGGGAAAGAGGACAGATACGCAGTATTTT. This chain connects TRBV3-1 (or the pseudogene TRBV3-2) to TRBJ2-3; D is perhaps TRBD2 (6 bases). Trimming stripped 0 bases from V and 3 bases from J, with 16 bases between. The germline CDR1 and CDR2 sequences are LGHDT and YNNKEL (reference sequence). CDR3 length: 17 residues.

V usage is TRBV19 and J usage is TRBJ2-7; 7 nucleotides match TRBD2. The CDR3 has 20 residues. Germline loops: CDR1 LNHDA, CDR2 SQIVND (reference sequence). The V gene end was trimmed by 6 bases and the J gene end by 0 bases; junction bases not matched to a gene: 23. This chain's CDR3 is CASSSSGGGVPFFSSYEQYF. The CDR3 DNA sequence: TGTGCCAGTAGCTCCTCTGGGGGAGGGGTCCCTTTTTTCTCCTCCTACGAGCAGTACTTC. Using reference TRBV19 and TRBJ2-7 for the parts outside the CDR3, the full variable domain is DGGITQSPKYLFRKEGQNVTLSCEQNLNHDAMYWYRQDPGQGLRLIYYSQIVNDFQKGDIAEGYSVSREKKESFPLTVTSAQKNPTAFYLCASSSSGGGVPFFSSYEQYFGPGTRLTVT.

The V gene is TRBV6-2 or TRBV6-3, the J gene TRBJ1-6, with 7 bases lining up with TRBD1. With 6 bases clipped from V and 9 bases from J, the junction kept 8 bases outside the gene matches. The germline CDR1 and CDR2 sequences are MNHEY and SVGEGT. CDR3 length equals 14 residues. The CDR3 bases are TGTGCCAGCAGATACCTGACAGGGAGTTCACCCCTCCACTTT. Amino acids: CASRYLTGSSPLHF.

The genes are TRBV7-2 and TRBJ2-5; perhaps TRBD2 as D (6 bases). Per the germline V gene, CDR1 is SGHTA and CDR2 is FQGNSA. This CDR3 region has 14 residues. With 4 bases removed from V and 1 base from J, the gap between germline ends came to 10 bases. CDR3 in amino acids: CASSSLAPQETQYF. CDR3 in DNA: TGTGCCAGCAGCTCGCTAGCGCCCCAAGAGACCCAGTACTTC.

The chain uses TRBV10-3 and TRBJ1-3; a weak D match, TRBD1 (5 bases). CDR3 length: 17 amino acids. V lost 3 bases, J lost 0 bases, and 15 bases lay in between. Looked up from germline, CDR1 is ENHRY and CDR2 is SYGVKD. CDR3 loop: CAISEDRPGDSGNTIYF. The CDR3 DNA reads TGTGCCATCAGTGAAGACAGACCCGGAGACTCTGGAAACACCATATATTTT.

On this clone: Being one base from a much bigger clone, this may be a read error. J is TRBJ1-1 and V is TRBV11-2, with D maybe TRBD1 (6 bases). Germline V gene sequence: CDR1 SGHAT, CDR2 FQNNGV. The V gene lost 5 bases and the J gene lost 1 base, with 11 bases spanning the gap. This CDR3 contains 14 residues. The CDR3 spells CASSATGPNTEAFF. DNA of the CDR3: TGTGCCAGCAGCGCCACAGGGCCGAACACTGAAGCTTTCTTT.